This TCR beta chain was observed in a study of beta chain features in type 1 diabetes. Whole-study context: Sorted cells numbering some 110 million were examined across all samples.

Germline CDR1 reads SGHVS; CDR2 reads FQNEAQ. This CDR3 has 16 residues. Deletions cut 3 bases from V and 0 bases from J, with 12 bases between. Expressed TCRB transcripts got sequenced, as all isolated RNA was reverse transcribed. The method was immunoSEQ multiplex PCR; TCRdb's version includes in-frame clones alone and lacks a portion of them. In the table there are 680,000 or so clones, less than 20% of which are singletons. Every donor had blood drawn once into heparin, approximately 110 mL on average. The authors sorted CD4+ naive, central memory, regulatory and stem cell-like memory cells via CD45RO/CCR7/CD25/CD127/CD95/CD27. Sorted cells reached over 95% purity in every population.

The specimen was naive CD4+ T cells from blood. The sequence was collected from a man in his late teens or twenties in good health. The genes are TRBV7-8 and TRBJ2-4, with D possibly matching TRBD1 (5 bases). The chain's CDR3 is CASSFRQGIAKNIQYF. The CDR3 DNA reads TGTGCCAGCAGCTTCCGTCAGGGAATAGCCAAAAACATTCAGTACTTC.